This T cell receptor beta chain came from a study of blood T cells in healthy people across ages. Study-level information: Per two T cells, about one barcoded beta molecule was captured through template switching. Study-wide results and limits: Estimates of diversity drawn from one million T cells were considered underestimates. TCR beta diversity correlated strongly with naive T cell percentage.

Primers used in a second PCR of about 6 to 11 cycles were a sample-barcoded 5' primer and a J-beta primer mix. Each cDNA molecule received a tag from a template-switch adaptor that had 12 random nucleotides. TCRdb reprocessed the 5' RACE reads with MiXCR, giving one entry per CDR3 protein. Of about 1.6 million distinct CDR3 sequences in the sample, about 31% were seen once. The CDR3 covers 15 residues. CDR1 SSHAT and CDR2 FNYEAQ come from the germline V gene (reference sequence). The V and J ends lost 4 bases and 5 bases respectively, with 17 bases between them. About this clonotype: Its matching antigen is unknown.

The chain combines TRBV7-7 with TRBJ2-5; D is possibly TRBD2 (6 bases). The material sequenced was blood. The source is a woman in her twenties or thirties in good health. This CDR3 reads CASSSTGGTQETQYF. The CDR3 DNA sequence: TGTGCCAGCAGCTCTACTGGGGGGACTCAGGAGACCCAGTACTTC. Looking up the rest from reference TRBV7-7 and TRBJ2-5 gives the full variable domain: GAGVSQSPRYKVTKRGQDVTLRCDPISSHATLYWYQQALGQGPEFLTYFNYEAQPDKSGLPSDRFSAERPEGSISTLTIQRTEQRDSAMYRCASSSTGGTQETQYFGPGTRLLVL.